These 16 T cell receptor beta chains share one sample of origin, sequenced in a study of molecular identifiers for immune sequencing clone quantification. A single record per CDR3 protein comes from TCRdb applying MiXCR to the PCR reads. Of 550,000 to 750,000 distinct CDR3 sequences in the sample, roughly 21% were seen once. Sequencing used naive CD8+ T cells from blood, with Jurkat cell RNA spiked in. Sample subset: FACS-sorted CD8+CD4-CCR7+CD45RA+ naive T cells. These receptors all stem from a human donor in good health. Some libraries in this study had Jurkat cell RNA spiked in.

There are many counts of this clonotype. The chain recombines TRBV28 with TRBJ2-7; 9 bases are a match to TRBD2. CDR3 length equals 13 residues. CDR1 and CDR2 (germline): MDHEN, SYDVKM. Trimming cost V 8 bases and J 4 bases; bases outside gene matches: 6. CDR3 sequence: CASAGTSSYEQYF. The CDR3 DNA follows: TGTGCCAGCGCCGGGACTAGCAGTTACGAGCAGTACTTC.

This clonotype was seen repeatedly, ten times or more. The genes are TRBV28 and TRBJ2-3, with 11 nucleotides matching TRBD1. The CDR3 runs to 16 residues. The germline V gene has CDR1 MDHEN and CDR2 SYDVKM. V lost 3 bases to trimming and J lost 1 base; unmatched junction nucleotides: 3. CDR3 sequence reads: CASSFTDRGRTDTQYF. In DNA, the CDR3 is TGTGCCAGCAGTTTCACGGACAGGGGGCGCACAGATACGCAGTATTTT.

The table lists this clonotype with many counts. CDR3 DNA sequence: TGCAGTGCTAGAGGAGAACAGGGGTATGCCCTGCTCGAGCAGTACTTC. This sequence encodes CSARGEQGYALLEQYF. The V gene is TRBV20-1, the J gene TRBJ2-7, with TRBD1 matching 7 bases. V dropped 1 base and J dropped 6; count of bases not matched to a gene: 15. This CDR3 spans 16 amino acids. CDR1 and CDR2 (germline): DFQATT, SNEGSKA (reference sequence).

This clonotype was recorded many times. The rearrangement links TRBV6-5 to TRBJ1-2; D is unclear. The CDR3 is 14 residues long. The V gene's germline CDR1 is MNHEY and CDR2 SVGAGI. V gave up 2 bases and J gave up 4 bases, with 11 bases separating them. The CDR3: CASSYTIASYGYTF. In nucleotides, the CDR3 is TGTGCCAGCAGTTACACCATTGCAAGCTATGGCTACACCTTC.

The chain combines TRBV27 with TRBJ1-2; TRBD1 matches at 7 bases. The CDR3 consists of 16 residues. Germline V CDR1 and CDR2: MNHEY, SMNVEV (reference sequence). Trimming took 6 bases from V and 8 from J; bases not matched to a gene: 18. The CDR3 DNA reads TGTGCCAGCAGCCCGCAGTCGGACAGGCTTTTCTTCGGCTACACCTTC. Its protein is CASSPQSDRLFFGYTF.

About this clonotype itself: It may be a read error: a sequence one base away is much more abundant. The V and J genes are TRBV7-9 and TRBJ2-7; D gene ambiguous. Germline-derived CDR1 and CDR2 are SEHNR and FQNEAQ (reference sequence). The CDR3 has 15 amino acids. V lost 5 bases and J 6 bases, leaving 20 bases between the germline ends. The CDR3 is CASSPLEIQPFEQYF. The CDR3 nucleotides read TGTGCCAGCAGCCCCCTGGAAATACAGCCCTTCGAGCAGTACTTC.

This chain links TRBV20-1 with TRBJ2-5; 10 bases map to TRBD2. CDR1 is DFQATT and CDR2 is SNEGSKA in the germline V gene (reference sequence). V trimming: 1 base; J trimming: 4 bases; junction bases outside the gene matches: 12. The CDR3 is 17 residues long. CDR3 loop: CSARGSSGGLSGETQYF. The CDR3 nucleotides are TGCAGTGCTAGAGGGTCTAGCGGGGGCCTGAGCGGAGAGACCCAGTACTTC.

This sequence joins TRBV7-9 and TRBJ1-1; 10 nucleotides align to TRBD1. V lost 1 base to trimming and J lost 3 bases; unmatched junction nucleotides: 5. CDR1 and CDR2 (germline): SEHNR, FQNEAQ (reference sequence). This CDR3 comprises 16 residues. CDR3 DNA: TGTGCCAGCAGCTTAGGGTGGGGGACAGGGGACACTGAAGCTTTCTTT. The encoded protein is CASSLGWGTGDTEAFF. Looking up the rest from reference TRBV7-9 and TRBJ1-1 gives the full variable domain: DTGVSQNPRHKITKRGQNVTFRCDPISEHNRLYWYRQTLGQGPEFLTYFQNEAQLEKSRLLSDRFSAERPKGSFSTLEIQRTEQGDSAMYLCASSLGWGTGDTEAFFGQGTRLTVV.

This clonotype was recorded many times. This chain links TRBV7-9 with TRBJ2-5; 7 bases match TRBD1. This CDR3 is built from 16 residues. CDR1 and CDR2 (germline): SEHNR, FQNEAQ (reference sequence). Trimming took 1 base from V and 2 from J; bases not matched to a gene: 7. As DNA, the CDR3 is TGTGCCAGCAGCTTAGTGTGGGACAGAACTCAAGAGACCCAGTACTTC. It yields the protein CASSLVWDRTQETQYF.

The chain carries TRBV12-3 or TRBV12-4 and TRBJ1-4; no definite D call. There are 15 residues in the CDR3. V was cut by 5 bases and J by 8 bases, with 18 bases left in between. Here the CDR3 reads CASSLGGRPGEKLFF. The CDR3 DNA reads TGTGCCAGCAGTCTGGGAGGGCGCCCTGGGGAAAAACTGTTTTTT.

Notes on this clonotype: The germline gene is not matched at one end of the junction; a read error may be the cause. The rearrangement uses TRBV2 and TRBJ2-7; 12 bases map to TRBD2. In germline, CDR1 is SNHLY, CDR2 FYNNEI. The CDR3 has 15 amino acids. The CDR3 DNA is TGTGCCAGCAGCGAAGGGACTAGCGGGCAATACGAGCAGTACTTC. Protein: CASSEGTSGQYEQYF.

This clonotype was picked up many times. This chain links TRBV6-6 with TRBJ2-3; D gene unclear. Germline assignment: CDR1 MNHNY and CDR2 SVGAGI (reference sequence). Trimming pared 0 bases from V and 0 bases from J, leaving 16 bases between. CDR3 length equals 18 residues. CDR3 sequence (DNA): TGTGCCAGCAGTTACTCGAATCTGGCGGTTTTGAGCACAGATACGCAGTATTTT. Translated, it gives CASSYSNLAVLSTDTQYF.

In regard to this clonotype: Given a much more abundant clone one base away, this may be a read error. The J gene is TRBJ2-3, the V gene TRBV28, with a weak D call TRBD2 (5 bases). Germline V gene lookup returns CDR1 MDHEN and CDR2 SYDVKM. The CDR3 length is 16 residues. Trimming took 4 bases from V and 0 from J, leaving 14 bases between them. The CDR3 DNA sequence: TGTGCCAGCAGTTGTCTCGGACTTTCTAGCACAGATACGCAGTATTTT. Amino acid sequence: CASSCLGLSSTDTQYF.

This clonotype was seen many times. The chain's CDR3 is CASSSGSTPQHF. The CDR3 nucleotides read TGTGCCAGCAGTTCCGGAAGCACACCCCAGCATTTT. The V gene is TRBV27, the J gene TRBJ1-5, with D unclear. The V end was cut by 4 bases, the J end by 10 bases, with 11 bases between. CDR1 and CDR2 (germline): MNHEY, SMNVEV (reference sequence). The CDR3 covers 12 residues.

This clonotype was detected only a few times. The chain has TRBV25-1 and TRBJ1-4; unclear D gene. Trimming stripped 6 bases from V and 2 bases from J, with 7 bases between. The CDR3 loop spans 13 amino acids. Germline CDR1 is MGHDK and CDR2 is SYGVNS. The CDR3 reads CASSRSTNEKLFF. DNA of the CDR3: TGTGCCAGCAGCCGCTCGACTAATGAAAAACTGTTTTTT.

At least ten counts were recorded for this clonotype. The rearrangement uses TRBV5-1 and TRBJ2-5; possibly TRBD1 or TRBD2 for D (5 bases each). The V end lost 6 bases, the J end lost 2 bases, and 14 bases lay between the germline ends. The CDR3 contains 14 residues. CDR1 and CDR2 from the germline V gene are SGHRS and YFSETQ. The CDR3 protein is CASNLWDQQETQYF. CDR3 DNA sequence: TGCGCCAGCAACCTTTGGGACCAGCAAGAGACCCAGTACTTC. The variable domain in full, completed from reference TRBV5-1 and TRBJ2-5, reads KAGVTQTPRYLIKTRGQQVTLSCSPISGHRSVSWYQQTPGQGLQFLFEYFSETQRNKGNFPGRFSGRQFSNSRSEMNVSTLELGDSALYLCASNLWDQQETQYFGPGTRLLVL.